This TCR beta chain was observed in a study of tumor-infiltrating lymphocytes in primary liver carcinoma. Looking at the study overall: Subjects presented with primary liver carcinoma managed by surgical resection. Study results and caveats: The use of bulk unsorted samples meant that CD4+ and CD8+ repertoires were not compared. Tumor top-250-clone fractions significantly exceeded those of blood (p = 0.039).

On this clonotype: Its antigen is unknown. One junction end disagrees with the germline gene, perhaps due to a read error.

With a constant-region primer, TCR beta cDNA was made from roughly 500 ng of total RNA. Nested multiplex PCR, run for three rounds with slightly modified ARM-PCR, yielded TCR beta libraries. In TCRdb, the multiplex PCR reads were re-called with MiXCR into one record per CDR3 protein. The data hold 300,000 to 400,000 distinct CDR3 sequences, with less than 70% observed a single time. The researchers obtained blood RNA from unsorted whole blood and also extracted germline DNA. Chronic HBV infection was present, with no prior treatment. This TCR came from a man between 35 and 55 years old with primary liver carcinoma and hepatitis B virus infection. The sequencing sample was made of peripheral blood.

CDR3 amino acids: CTSSPGDRLPYEQYF. The CDR3 DNA reads TGTACCAGCAGCCCAGGAGACAGGCTCCCCTACGAGCAGTACTTC. The chain joins TRBV5-5 to TRBJ2-7; tentatively, D is TRBD1 (6 bases). The CDR3 loop spans 15 amino acids. CDR1 SGHKS and CDR2 YYEKEE come from the germline V gene (reference sequence).